Described below is a single TCR beta chain sequence and its context. What antigen it recognizes has not been identified. The data originate from a study of CXCR3-negative and CXCR3-positive naive CD8 T cells (dated by TCRdb to between 2018 and 2021). About the study as a whole: In total, 120 million to 150 million TRB reads were obtained, which works out to roughly 1.5 +/- 0.3 million reads per library. For the TRBV-TRBJ cluster analysis, the naive subsets came from 5 or 6 donors, while the memory cells came from 3 donors. Diversity and physicochemical repertoire analyses were performed on about ten donors pooled from two independent experiments. Points the paper makes about the study in general: Both naive subsets had comparably high repertoire diversity, while memory CD8+ T cells had much lower repertoire diversity. Because surface CD5, which is linked to self-reactivity in mice, was comparable between the naive subsets, TCR interaction strength was also inferred from TRB CDR3 physicochemical properties. Freshly isolated PBMCs were used for most assays because CXCR3 expression partially decreased after cryopreservation. TRBV-TRBJ usage was similar between naive CXCR3-negative and CXCR3-positive cells from the same donor, while memory cells showed distinct patterns.

For each CD8+ T cell subset, flow sorting was done in triplicate, and 300,000 to 350,000 cells per subset went directly into RLT lysis buffer. Standard density gradient centrifugation was used to isolate peripheral blood mononuclear cells from buffy coats. An RNeasy Mini Kit was used to extract total RNA from the sorted cells. TCRdb lists the instrument as NextSeq 550. The Human TCR Profiling Kit (MiLaboratory) was used to make UMI-labeled 5' RACE TRB cDNA libraries. The full amount of extracted RNA was used for cDNA synthesis, and the full amount of resulting cDNA was used for PCR amplification. Libraries were prepared in parallel with an identical number of PCR cycles. The authors processed their data as follows. With a minimum of two reads required per UMI, MIGEC and MiXCR pulled out about 50,000 +/- 10,000 unique UMI-labeled TRB cDNA molecules from each library. Each library averaged approximately 40,000 +/- 10,000 functional in-frame TRB CDR3 nucleotide clonotypes without stop codons. After downsampling to 5000 UMI-labeled TRB molecules per sample, diversity metrics, including normalized Shannon-Wiener and Chao1, were computed in VDJtools. Clonotype-size-weighted physicochemical properties of the central five CDR3 residues (interaction energy, strength, volume and Kidera factor 4) were computed in VDJtools. TCRdb reprocessed the raw reads; every CDR3 protein sequence is a single record, and DNA is not supplied. The V and J calls here are based on TCRdb, not the publication. This sample's table has entries for some 28,000 distinct CDR3 sequences. The ten largest clones add up to 10% of the sample.

The sequence came from a human donor in good health. Some clones in this sample may be carry-over from other donors' samples. The sequencing sample was made of memory CD8+ T cells from blood. This specimen's cell subset or site label, per the study, means: conventional CD8+ memory T cells (TMEM), sorted as controls.

The CDR3 region reads CASSPGDRYEQYF. The V gene is TRBV7-6 and the J gene is TRBJ2-7; TCRdb picks TRBD1, but there is no DNA to check that call. CDR1 SGHVS and CDR2 FNYEAQ were looked up in the germline V gene. Spanning cysteine to phenylalanine, the CDR3 consists of 13 amino acids. DNA is not recorded here. Outside the CDR3, residues come from the reference TRBV7-6 and TRBJ2-7 proteins, so the full variable domain is: GAGVSQSPRYKVTKRGQDVALRCDPISGHVSLYWYRQALGQGPEFLTYFNYEAQQDKSGLPNDRFSAERPEGSISTLTIQRTEQRDSAMYRCASSPGDRYEQYFGPGTRLTVT.